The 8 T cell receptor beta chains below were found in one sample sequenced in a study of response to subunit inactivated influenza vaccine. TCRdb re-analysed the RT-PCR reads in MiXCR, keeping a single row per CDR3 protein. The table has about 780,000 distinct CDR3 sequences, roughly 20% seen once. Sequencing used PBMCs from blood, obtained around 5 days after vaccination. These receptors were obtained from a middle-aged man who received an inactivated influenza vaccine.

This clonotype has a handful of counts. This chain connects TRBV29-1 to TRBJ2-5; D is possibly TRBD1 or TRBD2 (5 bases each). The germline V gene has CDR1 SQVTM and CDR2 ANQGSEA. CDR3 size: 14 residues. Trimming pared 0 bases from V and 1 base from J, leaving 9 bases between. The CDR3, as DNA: TGCAGCGTTGAAGAGGGGACCGCCCAAGAGACCCAGTACTTC. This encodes CSVEEGTAQETQYF.

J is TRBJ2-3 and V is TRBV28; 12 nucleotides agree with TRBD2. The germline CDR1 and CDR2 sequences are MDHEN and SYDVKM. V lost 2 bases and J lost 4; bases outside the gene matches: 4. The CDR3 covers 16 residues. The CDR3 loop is CASSLALAGGSDTQYF. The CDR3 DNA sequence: TGTGCCAGCAGTTTAGCACTAGCGGGAGGATCAGATACGCAGTATTTT.

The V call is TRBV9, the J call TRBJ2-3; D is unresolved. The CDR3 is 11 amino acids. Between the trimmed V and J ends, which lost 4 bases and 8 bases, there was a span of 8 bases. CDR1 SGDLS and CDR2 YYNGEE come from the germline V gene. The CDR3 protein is CASSLGVTQYF. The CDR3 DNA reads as TGTGCCAGCAGCCTCGGAGTTACGCAGTATTTT.

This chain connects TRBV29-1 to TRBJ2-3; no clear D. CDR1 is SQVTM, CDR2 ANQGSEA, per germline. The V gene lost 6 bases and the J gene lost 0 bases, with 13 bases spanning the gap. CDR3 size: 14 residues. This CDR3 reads CSVMGASSTDTQYF. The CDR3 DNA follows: TGCAGCGTCATGGGCGCTTCTAGCACAGATACGCAGTATTTT.

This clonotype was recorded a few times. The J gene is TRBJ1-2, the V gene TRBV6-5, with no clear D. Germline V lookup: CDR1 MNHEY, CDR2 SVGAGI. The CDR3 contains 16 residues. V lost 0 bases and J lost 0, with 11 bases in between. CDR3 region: CASSYSRGISNYGYTF. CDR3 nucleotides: TGTGCCAGCAGTTACTCCCGCGGGATTTCTAACTATGGCTACACCTTC.

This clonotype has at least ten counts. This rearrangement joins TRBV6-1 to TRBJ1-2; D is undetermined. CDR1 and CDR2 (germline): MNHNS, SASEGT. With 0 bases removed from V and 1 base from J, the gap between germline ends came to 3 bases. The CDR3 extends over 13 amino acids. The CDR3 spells CASSEADNYGYTF. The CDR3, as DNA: TGTGCCAGCAGTGAAGCAGATAACTATGGCTACACCTTC.

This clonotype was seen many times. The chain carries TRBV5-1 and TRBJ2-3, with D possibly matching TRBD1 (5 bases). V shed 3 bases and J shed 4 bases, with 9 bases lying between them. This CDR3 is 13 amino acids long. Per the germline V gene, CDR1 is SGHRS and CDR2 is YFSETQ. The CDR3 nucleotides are TGCGCCAGCAGCTCGGCAGGGCCAGATACGCAGTATTTT. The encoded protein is CASSSAGPDTQYF.

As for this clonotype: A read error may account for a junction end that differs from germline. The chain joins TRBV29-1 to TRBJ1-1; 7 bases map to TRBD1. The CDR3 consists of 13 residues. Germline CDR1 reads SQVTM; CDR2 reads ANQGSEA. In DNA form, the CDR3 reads TGCAGCGTTGGGGGACAGCAAAACAGTGAAGCTTTCTTT. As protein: CSVGGQQNSEAFF.